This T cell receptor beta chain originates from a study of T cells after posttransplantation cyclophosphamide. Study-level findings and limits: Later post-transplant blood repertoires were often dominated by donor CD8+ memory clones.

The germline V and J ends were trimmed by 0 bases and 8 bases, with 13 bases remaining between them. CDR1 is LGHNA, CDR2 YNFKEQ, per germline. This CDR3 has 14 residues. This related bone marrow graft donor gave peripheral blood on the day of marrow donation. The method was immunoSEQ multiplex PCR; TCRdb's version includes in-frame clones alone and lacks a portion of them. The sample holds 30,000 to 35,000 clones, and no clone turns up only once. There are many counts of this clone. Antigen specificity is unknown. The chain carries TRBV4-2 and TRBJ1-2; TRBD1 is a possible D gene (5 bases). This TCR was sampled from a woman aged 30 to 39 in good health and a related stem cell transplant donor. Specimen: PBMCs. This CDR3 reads CASSQDRRAFGYTF. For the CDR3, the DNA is TGTGCCAGCAGCCAAGATCGCAGGGCGTTCGGCTACACCTTC.